The clone carrying this T cell receptor (beta chain) occurred once. Its cognate antigen is unknown. Vbeta (60) and Jbeta (13) primers were used in the PCR. Study processing details: About 10 million of some 80 million unique TCR beta chains were shared, per a later count. Sequencing was performed with immunoSEQ multiplex PCR; in TCRdb, only in-frame clones are kept and a portion is missing. The V and J calls and the clone size are those of that table, but D and trimming were determined from the DNA. This table has about 260,000 clones, about 75% appearing once. The data derive from a study of cytomegalovirus exposure and HLA in healthy donors. CDR1 is LGHNT and CDR2 is FRNRAP in the germline V gene. Germline trimming cut 4 bases from V and 11 bases from J; bases unmatched to any gene: 10. The CDR3 sequence is 14 residues long. At sampling all donors were nominally healthy, likely with unrecorded immune exposures.

Study findings and constraints: The investigators catalogued 164 TCR beta chains as cytomegalovirus-associated. It was shown in a later analysis that HLA-associated TCR beta chains were more clonally expanded than other, equally common chains.

The V call is TRBV12-5, the J call TRBJ1-1; TRBD1 aligns across 10 bases. The sample taken for sequencing was PBMCs. The sequence was collected from a female donor in good health and CMV-seronegative. DNA of the CDR3: TGTGCTAGTGGTTCGGACACCGGGACAGGGGATGCTTTCTTT. Translating gives CASGSDTGTGDAFF.